The clone carrying this T cell receptor (beta chain) showed up many times. The study amplified TCR beta CDR3 regions using RNA transcripts. In the first round, RT-PCR was carried out with HTBI primers, and a multiplex PCR formed the second round. TCRdb ran MiXCR on the multiplex PCR reads and lists one entry per CDR3 protein. The sample contains about 740,000 distinct CDR3 sequences, around 40% of which appear only once. Trimming left V 6 bases short and J 5 bases short, with 22 bases between. The CDR3 contains 15 residues. Germline V gene data show CDR1 as DFQATT and CDR2 as SNEGSKA (reference sequence). This specimen belongs to a study of Graves' ophthalmopathy and Graves' hyperthyroidism.

The sequence was collected from an adult man with Graves' ophthalmopathy. Sequencing was performed on peripheral blood. The gene calls are TRBV20-1 and TRBJ1-1, with D uncertain. CDR3 protein: CSADEDGELGTEAFF. CDR3 nucleotides: TGCAGTGCCGACGAGGACGGTGAATTGGGGACTGAAGCTTTCTTT.